The 10 T cell receptor beta chains presented below share a single source sample, sequenced in a study of response to subunit inactivated influenza vaccine. A single record per CDR3 protein comes from TCRdb applying MiXCR to the RT-PCR reads. The data hold 600,000 to 700,000 distinct CDR3 sequences, with 14% observed a single time. Sequenced material: PBMCs from blood, taken around 15 days before vaccination. The receptors originated from a man aged 45-60 years who received an inactivated influenza vaccine.

This clonotype was seen at least ten times. This chain links TRBV5-1 with TRBJ2-3; D is unclear. The CDR3 is made up of 14 amino acids. Between the trimmed V and J ends, which lost 1 base and 4 bases, there was a span of 10 bases. Germline V lookup: CDR1 SGHRS, CDR2 YFSETQ. CDR3 residues: CASSLRSVADTQYF. CDR3 coding DNA: TGCGCCAGCAGCTTGCGATCGGTCGCAGATACGCAGTATTTT. Full variable domain (rest looked up from reference TRBV5-1 and TRBJ2-3): KAGVTQTPRYLIKTRGQQVTLSCSPISGHRSVSWYQQTPGQGLQFLFEYFSETQRNKGNFPGRFSGRQFSNSRSEMNVSTLELGDSALYLCASSLRSVADTQYFGPGTRLTVL.

The chain carries TRBV3-1 and TRBJ2-3; 7 bases align to TRBD1. Germline V gives CDR1 LGHDT, CDR2 YNNKEL (reference sequence). Trimming cost V 6 bases and J 3 bases; bases outside gene matches: 6. The CDR3 totals 14 residues. The CDR3 reads CASSHTGATDTQYF. The CDR3 DNA reads as TGTGCCAGCAGTCATACAGGGGCAACAGATACGCAGTATTTT.

This clonotype was found a few times. V usage is TRBV7-2 and J usage is TRBJ1-5; the D is unclear. Germline V gene lookup returns CDR1 SGHTA and CDR2 FQGNSA. The CDR3 sequence is 15 residues long. Trimming took 3 bases from V and 3 from J, leaving 12 bases between them. Written as DNA, the CDR3 is TGTGCCAGCAGCTTCGAGGTTGGTCCCAATCAGCCCCAGCATTTT. Encoded protein: CASSFEVGPNQPQHF.

This clonotype was seen repeatedly, ten times or more. This sequence joins TRBV28 and TRBJ2-3; TRBD1 aligns across 10 bases. Germline-derived CDR1 and CDR2 are MDHEN and SYDVKM. The CDR3 has 16 amino acids. The J segment lost 5 bases and the V segment lost 6 bases, leaving 11 bases of the junction unmatched. The CDR3 spells CASRPSGTGVEDTQYF. CDR3 sequence (DNA): TGTGCCAGCAGGCCGAGCGGGACAGGGGTTGAAGATACGCAGTATTTT.

This clonotype was seen a few times. The chain links TRBV28 to TRBJ2-7, with 9 bases matching TRBD1. Unmatched junction bases numbered 8, after V lost 6 bases and J lost 2 bases. Germline V gives CDR1 MDHEN, CDR2 SYDVKM. This CDR3 comprises 15 residues. CDR3 sequence reads: CASRGGTGYTYEQYF. The CDR3 DNA is TGTGCCAGCAGAGGGGGGACAGGGTATACCTACGAGCAGTACTTC.

This chain joins TRBV9 and TRBJ2-7, with D possibly being TRBD1 (6 bases). The CDR3 is made up of 15 amino acids. The V end lost 0 bases, the J end lost 3 bases, and 13 bases lay between the germline ends. Germline CDR1 reads SGDLS; CDR2 reads YYNGEE. DNA for the CDR3: TGTGCCAGCAGCGTAGGTCAGGGGATGCTCTACGAGCAGTACTTC. Encoded protein: CASSVGQGMLYEQYF.

This clonotype was seen ten or more times. The chain links TRBV7-9 to TRBJ2-5, with D perhaps assigned TRBD1 or TRBD2 (7 bases each). Germline V lookup: CDR1 SEHNR, CDR2 FQNEAQ (reference sequence). V shed 4 bases and J shed 2 bases, with 17 bases lying between them. The CDR3 runs 16 residues. The CDR3 here is CASSYRQGGIQETQYF. The CDR3 DNA reads as TGTGCCAGCAGCTACCGACAGGGAGGGATTCAAGAGACCCAGTACTTC.

In its sample, this clonotype was seen a few times. The chain employs TRBV29-1 and TRBJ1-1; D is unclear. This CDR3 has 14 amino acids. The germline V gene encodes CDR1 SQVTM and CDR2 ANQGSEA. V gave up 3 bases and J gave up 0 bases, with 11 bases separating them. In DNA, the CDR3 is TGCAGCGTTGATCGTCGCAACATGAACACTGAAGCTTTCTTT. This sequence encodes CSVDRRNMNTEAFF.

This clonotype appeared many times. J is TRBJ2-1 and V is TRBV6-2 or TRBV6-3, with TRBD2 identical over 10 bases. Germline CDR1 MNHEY, CDR2 SVGEGT. V gave up 2 bases and J gave up 5 bases; unmatched junction bases: 18. The CDR3 is 20 amino acids. CDR3 coding DNA: TGTGCCAGCAGTTACAGGGGTCCTAGCGGGAGCGGGGCGAAAAACAATGAGCAGTTCTTC. Residues: CASSYRGPSGSGAKNNEQFF.

The genes are TRBV5-4 and TRBJ2-1; 10 bases align to TRBD2. Germline V CDR1 and CDR2: SGHNT, YYREEE (reference sequence). The CDR3 runs 17 residues. V shed 1 base, J shed 1 base, and the junction held 5 bases outside the gene matches. This CDR3 is CASSLPSGRPSYNEQFF. The CDR3 DNA reads TGTGCCAGCAGCTTGCCTAGCGGGAGACCGTCCTACAATGAGCAGTTCTTC.